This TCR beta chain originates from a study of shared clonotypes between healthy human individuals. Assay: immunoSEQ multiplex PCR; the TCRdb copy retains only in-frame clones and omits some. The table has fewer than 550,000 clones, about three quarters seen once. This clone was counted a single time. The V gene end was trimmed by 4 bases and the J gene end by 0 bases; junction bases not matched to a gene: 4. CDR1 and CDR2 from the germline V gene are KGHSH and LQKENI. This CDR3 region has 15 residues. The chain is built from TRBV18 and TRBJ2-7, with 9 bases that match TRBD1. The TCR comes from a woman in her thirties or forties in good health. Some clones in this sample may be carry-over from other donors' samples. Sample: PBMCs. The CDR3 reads CASSLGTGSSYEQYF. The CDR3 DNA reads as TGTGCCAGCTCACTCGGGACAGGGAGCTCCTACGAGCAGTACTTC.